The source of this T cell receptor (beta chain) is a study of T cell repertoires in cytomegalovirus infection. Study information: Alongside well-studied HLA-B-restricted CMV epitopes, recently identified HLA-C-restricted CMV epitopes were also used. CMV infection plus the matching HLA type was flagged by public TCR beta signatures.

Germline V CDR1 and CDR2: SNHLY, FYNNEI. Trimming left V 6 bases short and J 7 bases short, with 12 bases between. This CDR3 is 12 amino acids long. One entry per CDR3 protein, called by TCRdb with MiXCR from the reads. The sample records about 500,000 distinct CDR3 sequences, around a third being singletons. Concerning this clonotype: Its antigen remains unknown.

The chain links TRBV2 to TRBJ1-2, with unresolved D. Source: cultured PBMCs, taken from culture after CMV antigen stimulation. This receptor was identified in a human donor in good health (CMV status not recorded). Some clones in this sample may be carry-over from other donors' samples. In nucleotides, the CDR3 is TGTGCCAGCAGGACATTTGCCCCTGGCTACACCTTC. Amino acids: CASRTFAPGYTF. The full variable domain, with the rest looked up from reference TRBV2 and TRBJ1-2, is EPEVTQTPSHQVTQMGQEVILRCVPISNHLYFYWYRQILGQKVEFLVSFYNNEISEKSEIFDDQFSVERPDGSNFTLKIRSTKLEDSAMYFCASRTFAPGYTFGSGTRLTVV.